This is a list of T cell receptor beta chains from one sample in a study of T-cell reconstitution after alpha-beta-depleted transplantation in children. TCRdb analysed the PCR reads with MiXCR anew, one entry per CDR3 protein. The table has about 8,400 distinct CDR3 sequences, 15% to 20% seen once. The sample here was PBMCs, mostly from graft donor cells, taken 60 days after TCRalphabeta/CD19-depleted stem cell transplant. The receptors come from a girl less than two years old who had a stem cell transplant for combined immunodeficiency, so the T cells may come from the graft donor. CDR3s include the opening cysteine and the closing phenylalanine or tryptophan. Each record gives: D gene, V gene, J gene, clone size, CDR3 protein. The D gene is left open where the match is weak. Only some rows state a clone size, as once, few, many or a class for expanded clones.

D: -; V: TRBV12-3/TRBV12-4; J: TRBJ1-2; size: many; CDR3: CASTLGGPYGYTF
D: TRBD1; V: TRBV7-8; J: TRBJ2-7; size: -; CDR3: CASSPRTGRTLHEQYF
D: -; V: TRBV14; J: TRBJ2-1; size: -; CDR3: CASSSIRQLTGQFF
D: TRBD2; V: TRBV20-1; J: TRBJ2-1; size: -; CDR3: CSASSGFSYNEQFF
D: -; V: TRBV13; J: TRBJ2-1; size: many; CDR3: CASSLEDSSYNEQFF
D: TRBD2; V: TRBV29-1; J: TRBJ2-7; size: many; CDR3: CRTQRGESYEQYF
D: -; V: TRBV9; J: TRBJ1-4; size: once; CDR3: CASSVGAIRERLFF
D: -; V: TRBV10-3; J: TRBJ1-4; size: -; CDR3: CAISELGRNEKLFF
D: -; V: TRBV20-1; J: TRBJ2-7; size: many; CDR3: CSARSGPTYEQYF
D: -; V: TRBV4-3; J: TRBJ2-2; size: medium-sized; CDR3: CASSQDLTRYTGELFF
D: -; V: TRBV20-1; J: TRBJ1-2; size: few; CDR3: CSARDLTGPKYNYGYTF
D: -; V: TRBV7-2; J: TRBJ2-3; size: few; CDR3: CASSLIHVWGTDTQYF
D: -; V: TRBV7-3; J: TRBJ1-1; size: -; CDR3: CASSPRQNTEAFF
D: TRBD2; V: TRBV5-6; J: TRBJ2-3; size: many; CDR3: CASSPPPLAGVKDTQYF
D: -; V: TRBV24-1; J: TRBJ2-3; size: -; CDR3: CATSGHQGRHTDTQYF
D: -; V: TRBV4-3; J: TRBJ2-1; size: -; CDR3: CASSHGRDQHGEQFF
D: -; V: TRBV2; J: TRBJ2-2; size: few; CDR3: CASRSLHTGELFF
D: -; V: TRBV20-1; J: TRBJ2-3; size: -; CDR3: CSAQVAVSTDTQYF
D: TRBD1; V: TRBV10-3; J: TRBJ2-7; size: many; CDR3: CAIRTGGYEQYF
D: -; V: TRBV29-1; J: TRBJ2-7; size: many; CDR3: CSVSGSSYEQYF
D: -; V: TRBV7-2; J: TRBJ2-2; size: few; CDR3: CASSLPTRTERGELFF
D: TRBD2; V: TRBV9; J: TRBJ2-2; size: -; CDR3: CASSVGTGLAGASNTGELFF
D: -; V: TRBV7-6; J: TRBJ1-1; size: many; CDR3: CASSISRDPNTEAFF
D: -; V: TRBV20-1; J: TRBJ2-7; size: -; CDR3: CSARGMGRAVDEQYF
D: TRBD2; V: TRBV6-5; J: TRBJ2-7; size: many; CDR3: CASRQLAGSASYEQYF
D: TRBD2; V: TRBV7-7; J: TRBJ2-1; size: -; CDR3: CASSPLGLAGGSGEQFF
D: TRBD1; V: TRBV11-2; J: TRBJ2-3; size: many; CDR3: CASSLQVGQGISRTDTQYF
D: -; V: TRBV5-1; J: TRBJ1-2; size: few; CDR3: CASSSSGGTYYGYTF
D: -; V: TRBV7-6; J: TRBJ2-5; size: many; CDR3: CASSLAVTERETQYF
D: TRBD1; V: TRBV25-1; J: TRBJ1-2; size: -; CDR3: CASSEYGTGLNYGYTF
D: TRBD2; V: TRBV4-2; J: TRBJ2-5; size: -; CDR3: CASSHPTSGGRETQYF
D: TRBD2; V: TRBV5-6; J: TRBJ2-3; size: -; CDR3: CASSLGLLAAYTDTQYF
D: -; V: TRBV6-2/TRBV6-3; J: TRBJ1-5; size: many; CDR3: CASTRGNQPQHF
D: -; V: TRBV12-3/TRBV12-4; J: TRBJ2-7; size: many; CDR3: CASSERGYYEQYF
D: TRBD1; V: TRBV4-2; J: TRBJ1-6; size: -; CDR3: CASSLAGGDNSPLHF
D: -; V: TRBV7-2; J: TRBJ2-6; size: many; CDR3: CASSLVAFSGANVLTF
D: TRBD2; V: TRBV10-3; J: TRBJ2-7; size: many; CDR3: CAISQIAGPYYEQYF
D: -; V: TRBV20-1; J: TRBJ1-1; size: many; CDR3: CSALGWSTTGTEAFF
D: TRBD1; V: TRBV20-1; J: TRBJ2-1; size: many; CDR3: CSALTDRGLFEQFF
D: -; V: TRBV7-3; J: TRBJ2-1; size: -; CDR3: CASSQDKSSYNEQFF
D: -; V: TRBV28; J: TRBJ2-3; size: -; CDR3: CASSLGHRVLYSDTQYF
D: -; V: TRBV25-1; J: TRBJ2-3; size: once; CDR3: CASEGGKGARSTDTQYF